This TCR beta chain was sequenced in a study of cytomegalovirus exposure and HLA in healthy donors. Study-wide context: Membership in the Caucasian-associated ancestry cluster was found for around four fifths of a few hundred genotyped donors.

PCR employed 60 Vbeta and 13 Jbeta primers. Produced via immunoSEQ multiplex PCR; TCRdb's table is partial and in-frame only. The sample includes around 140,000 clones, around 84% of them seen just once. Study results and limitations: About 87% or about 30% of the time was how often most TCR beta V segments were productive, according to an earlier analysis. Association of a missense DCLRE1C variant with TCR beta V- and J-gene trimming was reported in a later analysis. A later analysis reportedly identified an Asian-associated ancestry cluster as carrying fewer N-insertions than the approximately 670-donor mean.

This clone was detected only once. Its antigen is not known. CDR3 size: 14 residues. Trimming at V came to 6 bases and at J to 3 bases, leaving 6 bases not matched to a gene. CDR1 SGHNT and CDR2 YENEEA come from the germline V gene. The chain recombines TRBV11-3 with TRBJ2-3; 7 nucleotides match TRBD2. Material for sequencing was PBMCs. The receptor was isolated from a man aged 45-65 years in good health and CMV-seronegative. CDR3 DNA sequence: TGTGCCAGCAGGATGGGGGGGGTGACAGATACGCAGTATTTT. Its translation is CASRMGGVTDTQYF.